The clone carrying this TCR beta chain has only one observation. The antigen is undetermined. RNA, once extracted, was reverse transcribed into cDNA for use as the sequencing template. Produced via immunoSEQ multiplex PCR; TCRdb's table is partial and in-frame only. The data contain approximately 99,000 clones, around 55% of them singletons. The CDR3 covers 14 residues. CDR1 and CDR2 from the germline V gene are MDHEN and SYDVKM. V lost 6 bases, J lost 2 bases, and 13 bases lay in between. This sample is drawn from a study of CD8+ T cells in alopecia areata. General observations from the study: Scalp sample data also include resident alphabeta T cells from normal skin.

The chain joins TRBV28 to TRBJ1-2; perhaps TRBD1 as D (5 bases). Sample: CD8+ T cells sorted from blood. This receptor was taken from a human donor in good health. The CDR3 spells CASSLHTGNYGYTF. CDR3 DNA: TGTGCCAGCAGCCTACACACAGGCAACTATGGCTACACCTTC.